These 20 T cell receptor beta chains came from one sample sequenced in a study of CD8 T cells in ankylosing spondylitis (dated by TCRdb to 2016 to 2017). Overall study outcomes, separate from this receptor: Blood from ankylosing spondylitis patients appeared to be characterized by a TCR beta motif made up of seven or eight highly homologous amino acid variants.

Receptors were amplified or captured by 5' RACE. The listed sequencing device is Illumina HiSeq 2500. TCRdb passed the public sequencing reads through fastp at Q25 and MiXCR, retaining productive beta sequences. Here each entry gathers all rows of one CDR3 protein and keeps the most common genes and DNA. A total of 200,000 to 250,000 distinct CDR3 sequences appear in this sample, just under 7.5% of them only once. The leading ten clones occupy 13% to 15% of the sample. These TCRs are of unknown antigen specificity. Sequencing was carried out using blood, either unsorted or a sorted T cell fraction (not recorded which). These receptors all stem from a male donor with ankylosing spondylitis.

The J gene is TRBJ1-2, the V gene TRBV6-6; perhaps TRBD1 as D (5 bases). V lost 6 bases, J lost 5 bases, and 19 bases lay in between. Germline assignment: CDR1 MNHNY and CDR2 SVGAGI (reference sequence). The CDR3 is 15 residues long. The CDR3 protein is CASRINSGGIYGYTF. The CDR3 nucleotides are TGTGCCAGCAGAATTAATAGTGGGGGGATTTATGGCTACACCTTC.

The J gene is TRBJ2-7, the V gene TRBV7-6; TRBD2 matches at 8 bases. V gave up 1 base and J gave up 3 bases; unmatched junction bases: 5. CDR3 length equals 15 residues. The germline V gene encodes CDR1 SGHVS and CDR2 FNYEAQ. CDR3: CASSLERESFYEQYF. The CDR3 coding sequence is TGTGCCAGCAGCTTAGAGCGGGAGAGCTTCTACGAGCAGTACTTC.

This clonotype was observed at least ten times. V is TRBV24-1 and J is TRBJ2-1, with unresolved D. The length of the CDR3 is 13 residues. V lost 4 bases and J 0 bases, leaving 3 bases between the germline ends. CDR1 is KGHDR, CDR2 SFDVKD, per germline. The CDR3 sequence: CATSEGSYNEQFF. For the CDR3, the DNA is TGTGCCACCAGTGAGGGCTCCTACAATGAGCAGTTCTTC.

This clonotype has a count of ten or more. The rearrangement links TRBV5-1 to TRBJ1-2; 8 bases fit TRBD1. The CDR3 extends over 16 amino acids. The junction had 12 bases not matched to a gene; V was cut back by 0 bases and J by 8 bases. Germline V gives CDR1 SGHRS, CDR2 YFSETQ. The CDR3 reads CASSLGRQGTSGGYTF. In nucleotides, the CDR3 is TGCGCCAGCAGCTTGGGGAGACAGGGGACCAGCGGGGGCTACACCTTC.

This clonotype came up a few times. V gene TRBV4-1 combines with J gene TRBJ1-6; D may be TRBD1 (6 bases). Trimming left V 2 bases short and J 14 bases short, with 19 bases between. This CDR3 contains 15 residues. CDR1 is MGHRA, CDR2 YSYEKL, per germline. The CDR3 is CASSQFPAGAQALHF. The CDR3 nucleotides read TGCGCCAGCAGCCAATTTCCGGCAGGGGCTCAGGCCCTCCACTTT.

This clonotype has only a few counts. The genes are TRBV2 and TRBJ2-7; D is possibly TRBD2 (6 bases). V was trimmed by 5 bases and J by 2 bases, leaving 25 bases between them. This CDR3 has 18 residues. CDR1 and CDR2 from the germline V gene are SNHLY and FYNNEI. This CDR3 reads CASSTSAAVGLSTYEQYF. Here the CDR3 DNA reads TGTGCCAGCAGTACAAGTGCCGCTGTCGGACTATCAACCTACGAGCAGTACTTC.

This clonotype was picked up many times. DNA for the CDR3: TGTGCCAGCAGTCTACTAGCGGGAGGCCTGTCCTACGAGCAGTACTTC. It codes for CASSLLAGGLSYEQYF. This rearrangement joins TRBV27 to TRBJ2-7; 12 bases are a match to TRBD2. The CDR3 is 16 residues long. With V trimmed by 5 bases and J by 1 base, 6 bases remained unmatched. Germline V lookup: CDR1 MNHEY, CDR2 SMNVEV (reference sequence).

At least ten counts were recorded for this clonotype. The rearrangement links TRBV27 to TRBJ2-5; maybe TRBD1 (5 bases). Germline CDR1 MNHEY, CDR2 SMNVEV (reference sequence). The CDR3 is made up of 15 amino acids. The V end lost 6 bases, the J end lost 2 bases, and 16 bases lay between the germline ends. The CDR3 is CASSVFRGRQETQYF. The CDR3 region has the DNA TGTGCCAGCAGCGTATTTAGGGGCAGACAAGAGACCCAGTACTTC.

The chain couples TRBV6-2 or TRBV6-3 to TRBJ1-2; 11 nucleotides line up with TRBD1. V was clipped by 2 bases and J by 8 bases; unmatched bases: 7. The CDR3 spans 15 residues. Germline lookup yields CDR1 MNHEY and CDR2 SVGEGT. The CDR3 loop is CASSYRTGGRRGYTF. In DNA form, the CDR3 reads TGTGCCAGCAGTTACCGGACAGGGGGCAGAAGGGGCTACACCTTC.

The chain links TRBV12-3 or TRBV12-4 to TRBJ1-2, with 7 positions matching TRBD1. The trim removed 6 bases at V and 8 bases at J, leaving 9 bases unmatched. The CDR3 has 13 amino acids. CDR3 DNA: TGTGCCAGCAGATCTACAGGGGTGGGCGGCTACACCTTC. Translated: CASRSTGVGGYTF.

This chain joins TRBV6-2 or TRBV6-3 and TRBJ1-2, with D uncertain. The CDR3 runs to 14 residues. Germline values: CDR1 MNHEY, CDR2 SVGEGT. Deletions cut 5 bases from V and 2 bases from J, with 12 bases between. CDR3: CASSPPGPNYGYTF. For the CDR3, the DNA is TGTGCCAGCAGTCCGCCGGGCCCCAACTATGGCTACACCTTC.

This clonotype was recorded many times. The chain combines TRBV7-9 with TRBJ2-7, with TRBD2 matching 7 bases. Germline values: CDR1 SEHNR, CDR2 FQNEAQ (reference sequence). Losses at the gene ends were 2 bases for V and 4 bases for J; bases not matched to a gene: 5. The CDR3 has 14 amino acids. CDR3 sequence: CASSLRGSVYEQYF. The CDR3 DNA follows: TGTGCCAGCAGCTTACGCGGGAGTGTATACGAGCAGTACTTC.

This clonotype occurred many times. The chain couples TRBV4-1 to TRBJ2-7; 9 bases line up with TRBD2. The CDR3 is 16 amino acids. The junction had 8 bases not matched to a gene; V was cut back by 0 bases and J by 5 bases. Germline values: CDR1 MGHRA, CDR2 YSYEKL. The CDR3 loop reads CASSQDRVAGVNEQYF. DNA for the CDR3: TGCGCCAGCAGCCAAGATAGGGTAGCGGGAGTCAACGAGCAGTACTTC.

The sample holds a few counts of this clonotype. The chain recombines TRBV29-1 with TRBJ2-1; 7 bases fit TRBD1. There are 12 residues in the CDR3. J gave up 5 bases and V 6 bases, and 4 bases lay outside the gene matches. Germline V lookup: CDR1 SQVTM, CDR2 ANQGSEA. This CDR3 reads CSVGGRDNEQFF. The CDR3, as DNA: TGCAGCGTAGGGGGCAGGGACAATGAGCAGTTCTTC.

A few counts support this clonotype. V usage is TRBV13 and J usage is TRBJ2-1; perhaps TRBD2 as D (6 bases). This CDR3 has 13 residues. The V gene's germline CDR1 is PRHDT and CDR2 FYEKMQ (reference sequence). Trimming removed 7 bases at V and 2 bases at J, with 9 bases between. The CDR3, as DNA: TGTGCCAGCACCGGGACTCCCTACAATGAGCAGTTCTTC. Protein: CASTGTPYNEQFF.

This clonotype was counted many times. The V and J genes are TRBV7-8 and TRBJ2-1, with 11 bases aligning to TRBD1. CDR3 length equals 17 residues. The germline V gene encodes CDR1 SGHVS and CDR2 FQNEAQ. V dropped 5 bases and J dropped 5; count of bases not matched to a gene: 11. CDR3 bases: TGTGCCAGCAGCGGCCGCCGGGACAGGGGGTTCGACAATGAGCAGTTCTTC. It yields the protein CASSGRRDRGFDNEQFF.

This clonotype was observed a handful of times. The rearrangement joins TRBV30 to TRBJ2-2; 9 bases align to TRBD1. The CDR3 is made up of 17 amino acids. V gave up 3 bases and J gave up 7 bases; unmatched junction bases: 15. The germline gives CDR1 GTSNPN, CDR2 SVGIG (reference sequence). CDR3 bases: TGTGCCTGGAGCGTTAAGATGGGACAGGGCGGCGACGGGGAGCTGTTTTTT. Amino acid sequence: CAWSVKMGQGGDGELFF.

In this sample, this clonotype turned up many times. This rearrangement joins TRBV7-2 to TRBJ1-2; no clear D gene. Germline assignment: CDR1 SGHTA and CDR2 FQGNSA. The CDR3 is 12 amino acids. V was clipped by 3 bases and J by 10 bases, with 12 bases between them. CDR3 residues: CASSLVGGLYTF. The CDR3 DNA reads as TGTGCCAGCAGCTTGGTCGGCGGCCTCTACACCTTC.

The V gene is TRBV5-5, the J gene TRBJ2-1; 7 bases match TRBD2. After removal of 4 bases from V and 0 bases from J, the junction contained 7 bases not matched to a gene. This CDR3 contains 16 residues. Germline values: CDR1 SGHKS, CDR2 YYEKEE (reference sequence). The DNA for the CDR3 is TGTGCCAGCAGCGGTAACAGGACTAGCTCCTACAATGAGCAGTTCTTC. As protein: CASSGNRTSSYNEQFF.

The chain joins TRBV7-9 to TRBJ2-7; 14 nucleotides agree with TRBD2. With 5 bases clipped from V and 0 bases from J, the junction kept 6 bases outside the gene matches. Germline-derived CDR1 and CDR2 are SEHNR and FQNEAQ (reference sequence). The CDR3 covers 17 residues. The chain's CDR3 is CASSHGLAGGHSYEQYF. CDR3 sequence (DNA): TGTGCCAGCAGCCACGGACTAGCGGGAGGTCACTCCTACGAGCAGTACTTC.